This T cell receptor (beta chain) was obtained from a study of T cell repertoires in ileal Crohn's disease. Method: immunoSEQ multiplex PCR; TCRdb's copy keeps in-frame clones and lacks some. The sample holds 8,000 to 9,500 clones, approximately 85% seen once. The time point here: inflamed ileum from the surgical specimen. This CDR3 has 15 residues. Germline values: CDR1 SGHVS, CDR2 FQNEAQ. Trimming pared 3 bases from V and 6 bases from J, leaving 15 bases between. The receptor was isolated from an adult with Crohn's disease. What was sequenced was ileal tissue. The V and J genes are TRBV7-8 and TRBJ1-5; D is possibly TRBD1 (6 bases). CDR3 nucleotides: TGTGCCAGCAGCTTCCTACAGGGCCCGAGTCAGCCCCAGCATTTT. This translates into CASSFLQGPSQPQHF.